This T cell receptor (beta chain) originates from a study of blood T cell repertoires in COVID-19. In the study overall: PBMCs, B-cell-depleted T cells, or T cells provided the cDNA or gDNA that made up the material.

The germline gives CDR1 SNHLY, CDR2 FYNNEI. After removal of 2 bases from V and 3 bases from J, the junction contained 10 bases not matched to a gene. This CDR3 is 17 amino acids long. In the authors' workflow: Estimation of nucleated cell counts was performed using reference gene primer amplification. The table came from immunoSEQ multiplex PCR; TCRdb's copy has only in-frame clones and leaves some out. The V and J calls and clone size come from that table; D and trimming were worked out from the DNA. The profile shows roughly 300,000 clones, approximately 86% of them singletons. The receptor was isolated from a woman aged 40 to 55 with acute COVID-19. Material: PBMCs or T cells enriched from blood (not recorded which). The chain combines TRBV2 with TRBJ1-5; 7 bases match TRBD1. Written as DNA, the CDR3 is TGTGCCAGCAGTGAATTTTTTACAGGGGAAGTCAATCAGCCCCAGCATTTT. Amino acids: CASSEFFTGEVNQPQHF.